Below are 15 T cell receptor beta chains sequenced from a single sample in a study of CD8 T cells in Susac syndrome. It was with random hexamers that about 0.45 to 1 ug RNA was reverse transcribed. TCRdb recomputed calls from the immunoSEQ multiplex PCR reads with MiXCR, one row per CDR3 protein. Of around 130,000 distinct CDR3 sequences in the sample, about 95% are singletons; the top ten hold about 0.098%. Specimen: CD4+ T cells from PBMCs. All receptors derive from a human donor in good health.

The V call is TRBV19, the J call TRBJ2-3; no reliable D call. V was pared by 6 bases and J by 0 bases, with 4 bases between. The V gene's germline CDR1 is LNHDA and CDR2 SQIVND (reference sequence). The CDR3 sequence is 12 residues long. The CDR3 protein is CASSVSTDTQYF. The CDR3 bases are TGTGCCAGTAGCGTGAGCACAGATACGCAGTATTTT.

The rearrangement uses TRBV3-1 and TRBJ2-5; no definite D call. The CDR3 extends over 16 amino acids. The germline V gene encodes CDR1 LGHDT and CDR2 YNNKEL (reference sequence). V lost 0 bases and J lost 3, with 14 bases in between. The CDR3 is CASSQEFLTNEETQYF. The CDR3 region has the DNA TGTGCCAGCAGCCAAGAGTTTCTTACTAATGAAGAGACCCAGTACTTC.

This chain joins TRBV27 and TRBJ1-5; 10 nucleotides line up with TRBD1. Trimming took 2 bases from V and 7 from J; bases not matched to a gene: 5. CDR1 and CDR2 from the germline V gene are MNHEY and SMNVEV (reference sequence). This CDR3 comprises 15 residues. The CDR3 DNA follows: TGTGCCAGCAGTTTAATGGGGACAGGGGACCAGCCCCAGCATTTT. Translated: CASSLMGTGDQPQHF.

This sequence joins TRBV6-2 or TRBV6-3 and TRBJ2-1, with 8 bases that match TRBD2. CDR3 length: 16 residues. Per the germline V gene, CDR1 is MNHEY and CDR2 is SVGEGT. Trimming at V came to 6 bases and at J to 7 bases, leaving 14 bases not matched to a gene. The CDR3 region has the DNA TGTGCCAGCAGACATATGGGACTAGAGAGAGGGAATGAGCAGTTCTTC. Translation gives CASRHMGLERGNEQFF.

J is TRBJ1-1 and V is TRBV29-1, with D tentatively TRBD1 (6 bases). Germline values: CDR1 SQVTM, CDR2 ANQGSEA. Trimming took off 5 bases at V and 3 bases at J, with 16 bases between the two ends. The CDR3 spans 14 residues. In nucleotides, the CDR3 is TGCAGCGTTAATTCAGGGGACTCGGACACTGAAGCTTTCTTT. Protein product: CSVNSGDSDTEAFF.

The chain links TRBV2 to TRBJ2-3; 7 bases match TRBD2. Losses at the gene ends were 8 bases for V and 10 bases for J; bases not matched to a gene: 6. The CDR3 totals 11 residues. From germline, CDR1 is SNHLY and CDR2 FYNNEI. CDR3 coding DNA: TGTGCCAGCCCCGCGGGAGAGGCGCAGTATTTT. As protein: CASPAGEAQYF.

The chain recombines TRBV4-2 with TRBJ2-1; 9 positions agree with TRBD1. The germline gives CDR1 LGHNA, CDR2 YNFKEQ. With V trimmed by 5 bases and J by 2 bases, 13 bases remained unmatched. This CDR3 has 18 amino acids. The CDR3 here is CASSLTHRDRDTYNEQFF. DNA of the CDR3: TGTGCCAGCAGCTTAACCCACCGGGACAGGGACACCTACAATGAGCAGTTCTTC.

V usage is TRBV20-1 and J usage is TRBJ1-1, with D possibly being TRBD1 (6 bases). Germline V lookup: CDR1 DFQATT, CDR2 SNEGSKA (reference sequence). The CDR3 runs 15 residues. Trimming shortened V by 2 bases and J by 3 bases, and 16 bases separated the two germline ends. CDR3 sequence: CSARTAGHPDTEAFF. CDR3 in DNA: TGCAGTGCTAGAACCGCGGGACATCCTGACACTGAAGCTTTCTTT.

Only one count was recorded for this clonotype. The chain combines TRBV19 with TRBJ1-1, with D perhaps TRBD1 (6 bases). The CDR3 has 14 residues. Germline values: CDR1 LNHDA, CDR2 SQIVND (reference sequence). Trimming took 9 bases from V and 4 from J, leaving 18 bases between them. CDR3 region: CASIRRGARTEAFF. CDR3 bases: TGTGCCAGCATTAGGAGGGGGGCGCGCACTGAAGCTTTCTTT.

This rearrangement joins TRBV20-1 to TRBJ2-5; D perhaps matches TRBD2 (5 bases). Germline values: CDR1 DFQATT, CDR2 SNEGSKA (reference sequence). Trimming removed 2 bases at V and 5 bases at J, with 12 bases between. CDR3 length: 13 amino acids. CDR3 coding DNA: TGCAGTGCTAGAAAGGTAGCGCCGGAGACCCAGTACTTC. This sequence encodes CSARKVAPETQYF.

The chain links TRBV19 to TRBJ1-5; D might be TRBD1 (6 bases). This CDR3 contains 13 residues. Germline CDR1 reads LNHDA; CDR2 reads SQIVND (reference sequence). V lost 5 bases to trimming and J lost 7 bases, with 12 bases between them. The CDR3 loop reads CASSYRVIQPQHF. CDR3 in DNA: TGTGCCAGTAGTTACAGGGTAATACAGCCCCAGCATTTT.

The chain is built from TRBV29-1 and TRBJ1-1; TRBD1 matches at 7 bases. There are 14 residues in the CDR3. The ends lost 2 bases at V and 1 base at J; junction bases unmatched: 4. CDR1 and CDR2 from the germline V gene are SQVTM and ANQGSEA. The CDR3 is CSVERQGQNTEAFF. For the CDR3, the DNA is TGCAGCGTTGAAAGACAGGGTCAGAACACTGAAGCTTTCTTT.

V is TRBV12-3 or TRBV12-4 and J is TRBJ2-1; 14 bases are shared with TRBD2. Trimming took 3 bases from V and 7 from J; bases not matched to a gene: 5. The CDR3 runs 16 residues. The CDR3 loop is CASSLGLAGVGNEQFF. The CDR3 nucleotides are TGTGCCAGCAGTTTGGGACTAGCGGGAGTAGGGAATGAGCAGTTCTTC.

The rearrangement uses TRBV5-1 and TRBJ2-7, with 7 positions matching TRBD1. The junction had 4 bases not matched to a gene; V was cut back by 2 bases and J by 8 bases. Looked up from germline, CDR1 is SGHRS and CDR2 is YFSETQ. This CDR3 has 12 amino acids. The CDR3 sequence is CASSFDRDQQYF. Written as DNA, the CDR3 is TGCGCCAGCAGCTTTGACAGGGACCAGCAGTACTTC.

The V call is TRBV14, the J call TRBJ2-3; D gene ambiguous. Germline V gene data show CDR1 as SGHDN and CDR2 as FVKESK. Trimming shortened V by 4 bases and J by 8 bases, and 13 bases separated the two germline ends. This CDR3 has 13 amino acids. This chain's CDR3 is CASSRRRTGTQYF. The CDR3 coding sequence is TGTGCCAGCAGCCGCCGTCGCACGGGTACGCAGTATTTT.